This is a list of T cell receptor beta chains from one sample in a study of blood T cells in healthy people across ages. TCRdb fed the 5' RACE reads into MiXCR, producing one record per CDR3 protein. The sample yields some 860,000 distinct CDR3 sequences, about 61% seen once. Sequenced input: blood. The receptors stem from a man in his forties in good health. CDR3s include the opening cysteine and the closing phenylalanine or tryptophan. D genes are given only for firm matches. A row's size may be missing; if present it is once, few, many or a size class.

clone size,J gene,V gene,D gene,CDR3 protein,CDR3 DNA
few,TRBJ1-2,TRBV27,-,CARRTTANYGYTF,TGTGCCCGCAGGACAACAGCTAACTATGGCTACACCTTC
-,TRBJ1-2,TRBV4-1,-,CASSQARAKGSHGYTF,TGCGCCAGCAGCCAAGCCAGGGCAAAAGGGAGCCATGGCTACACCTTC
-,TRBJ2-5,TRBV20-1,TRBD2,CSARVVAGETQYF,TGCAGTGCTAGAGTGGTAGCGGGAGAGACCCAGTACTTC
few,TRBJ1-1,TRBV20-1,TRBD1,CSAIPGQTEAFF,TGCAGTGCTATCCCGGGACAGACTGAAGCTTTCTTT
-,TRBJ2-7,TRBV27,TRBD1,CASSRTGGAHYEQYF,TGTGCCAGCAGCCGGACAGGGGGCGCTCACTACGAGCAGTACTTC
-,TRBJ2-7,TRBV29-1,-,CSVESFVAGTYEQYF,TGCAGCGTTGAATCCTTCGTAGCCGGAACCTACGAGCAGTACTTC
-,TRBJ2-7,TRBV12-3/TRBV12-4,TRBD2,CASSLFTSGREEQYF,TGTGCCAGCAGTCTCTTTACTAGCGGGAGGGAAGAGCAGTACTTC
-,TRBJ2-5,TRBV29-1,TRBD2,CSVGLAGLGETQYF,TGCAGCGTTGGCCTAGCGGGGTTAGGGGAGACCCAGTACTTC
-,TRBJ2-3,TRBV7-9,TRBD2,CASSSSGGRGTDTQYF,TGTGCCAGCAGCTCATCTGGCGGGAGGGGTACAGATACGCAGTATTTT
-,TRBJ1-1,TRBV25-1,-,CASSDLTEAFF,TGTGCCAGCAGTGATTTAACTGAAGCTTTCTTT
-,TRBJ1-4,TRBV7-6,-,CASSLDGARRAEKLFF,TGTGCCAGCAGCTTAGACGGAGCGAGGCGAGCCGAAAAACTGTTTTTT
-,TRBJ2-7,TRBV12-3/TRBV12-4,TRBD2,CATTSGSSYEQYF,TGTGCCACTACTAGCGGGAGCTCCTACGAGCAGTACTTC
-,TRBJ1-3,TRBV20-1,-,CSARDGRTIYF,TGCAGTGCTAGAGATGGGAGGACCATATATTTT
few,TRBJ2-5,TRBV14,TRBD2,CASSLIGRDEETQYF,TGTGCCAGCAGCCTAATTGGGAGGGACGAAGAGACCCAGTACTTC
-,TRBJ2-7,TRBV6-6,-,CATGSGPGYEQYF,TGTGCCACGGGCTCGGGGCCTGGCTACGAGCAGTACTTC
-,TRBJ2-7,TRBV29-1,-,CSVGRAGHLYEQYF,TGCAGCGTTGGAAGGGCAGGACATCTCTACGAGCAGTACTTC
-,TRBJ2-1,TRBV29-1,TRBD2,CSVSSGRTNNEQFF,TGCAGCGTTAGTAGCGGGAGGACAAACAATGAGCAGTTCTTC
-,TRBJ1-4,TRBV28,TRBD1,CASSLPGGTGGEKLFF,TGTGCCAGCAGCTTACCTGGGGGGACAGGGGGTGAAAAACTGTTTTTT
-,TRBJ2-7,TRBV20-1,-,CSARDPARLSYEQYF,TGCAGTGCTAGAGATCCGGCCCGACTCTCCTACGAGCAGTACTTC
-,TRBJ2-2,TRBV6-2/TRBV6-3,TRBD1,CASSQGQTRGELFF,TGTGCCAGCAGCCAGGGACAGACACGTGGGGAGCTGTTTTTT
few,TRBJ2-1,TRBV3-1,-,CASSQENGDEQFF,TGTGCCAGCAGCCAAGAGAACGGGGATGAGCAGTTCTTC
-,TRBJ2-5,TRBV20-1,-,CSARDSQLQETQYF,TGCAGTGCTAGAGATAGTCAACTCCAAGAGACCCAGTACTTC